This T cell receptor (beta chain) was observed in a study of T cell repertoires in cytomegalovirus infection. Study-level background: Indicated by public TCR beta signatures were CMV infection and matching HLA type. Notes on the study in general: Summed frequency of public TCR beta families distinguished CMV carriers with the relevant HLA.

Germline V CDR1 and CDR2: SEHNR, FQNEAQ (reference sequence). V was shortened by 4 bases and J by 5 bases, with 8 bases between the two germline ends. The CDR3 is 12 amino acids. TCRdb re-called the reads through MiXCR, storing one row per CDR3 protein. There are more than 150,000 distinct CDR3 sequences in the sample; 28% occur only once, and just over 30% lies in the top ten. Remarks on this clonotype: Its target is not known.

J is TRBJ2-5 and V is TRBV7-9; D ambiguous. This TCR was sampled from a human donor in good health (CMV status not recorded). Some clones in this sample may be carry-over from other donors' samples. Sequencing was done on a sample of PBMCs. The CDR3 sequence: CASSWAAETQYF. CDR3 nucleotides: TGTGCCAGCAGCTGGGCAGCGGAGACCCAGTACTTC.